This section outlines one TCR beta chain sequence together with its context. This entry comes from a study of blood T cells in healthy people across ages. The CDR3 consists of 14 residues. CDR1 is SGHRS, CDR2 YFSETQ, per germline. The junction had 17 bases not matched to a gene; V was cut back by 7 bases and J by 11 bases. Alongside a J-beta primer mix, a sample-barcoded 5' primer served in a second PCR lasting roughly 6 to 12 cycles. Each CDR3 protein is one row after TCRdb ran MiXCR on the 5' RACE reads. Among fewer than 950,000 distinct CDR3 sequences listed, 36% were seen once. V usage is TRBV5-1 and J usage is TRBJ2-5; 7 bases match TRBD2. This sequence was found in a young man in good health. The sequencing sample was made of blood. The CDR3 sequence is CASRPAGESYGQYF. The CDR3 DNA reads TGCGCCAGCCGACCCGCGGGAGAATCCTACGGGCAGTACTTC.